The TCR beta chain described here comes from a study of identical twins. Germline V gene sequence: CDR1 SGHAT, CDR2 FQNNGV. V gave up 5 bases and J gave up 7 bases; unmatched junction bases: 4. CDR3 length equals 13 residues. Healthy Caucasian individuals made up all the donors. TCRdb passed the 5' RACE reads through MiXCR, listing each CDR3 protein once. The data show roughly 350,000 distinct CDR3 sequences, about 12% seen once. The same sample was also studied in work on yellow fever vaccine responses in identical twins.

The receptor's source is a woman under 30 in good health. The sample consisted of CD8+ T cells sorted from blood. The V gene is TRBV11-2, the J gene TRBJ2-1, with 8 bases identical to TRBD2. The CDR3 sequence is CASSPSGLNEQFF. The CDR3 nucleotides are TGTGCCAGCAGCCCTAGCGGGTTAAATGAGCAGTTCTTC.